Below, 27 T cell receptor beta chains from the same sample are listed, as sequenced in a study of cytomegalovirus exposure and HLA in healthy donors. The method was immunoSEQ multiplex PCR; TCRdb's version includes in-frame clones alone and lacks a portion of them. The repertoire consists of about 130,000 clones, with around nine tenths occurring once and the leading ten covering approximately 3.3%. The sequenced sample consisted of PBMCs. Receptors were obtained from a man aged 30 to 39 in good health and CMV-seronegative.

The chain carries TRBV5-1 and TRBJ2-1; D gene ambiguous. The CDR3 length is 15 residues. V was trimmed by 4 bases and J by 0 bases, leaving 11 bases between them. The germline gives CDR1 SGHRS, CDR2 YFSETQ. DNA for the CDR3: TGCGCCAGCAGCAGAGCACTAAGCTCCTACAATGAGCAGTTCTTC. It specifies CASSRALSSYNEQFF.

V gene TRBV28 combines with J gene TRBJ1-2; the D is unclear. Trimming left V 8 bases short and J 8 bases short, with 18 bases between. This CDR3 region has 13 residues. Germline values: CDR1 MDHEN, CDR2 SYDVKM. The CDR3 DNA reads as TGTGCCAGCTTCCTTGGAGGAGGGCAAGGCTACACCTTC. Amino acid sequence: CASFLGGGQGYTF.

The chain employs TRBV5-4 and TRBJ2-3; 14 positions agree with TRBD2. The germline V gene encodes CDR1 SGHNT and CDR2 YYREEE (reference sequence). The CDR3 is made up of 15 amino acids. V shed 4 bases and J 7 bases; nucleotides not matched to a gene: 5. The CDR3 here is CASSPGTSGGYTQYF. The CDR3 DNA reads as TGTGCCAGCAGCCCCGGGACTAGCGGGGGATATACGCAGTATTTT.

V is TRBV28 and J is TRBJ1-3, with D possibly being TRBD1 (6 bases). The germline V and J ends were trimmed by 3 bases and 7 bases, with 22 bases remaining between them. Per germline, CDR1 MDHEN and CDR2 SYDVKM. The CDR3 covers 17 residues. CDR3 in DNA: TGTGCCAGCAGTTTGTTACATCTTCAGGGGAATTCGAACACCATATATTTT. Amino acids: CASSLLHLQGNSNTIYF.

The genes are TRBV19 and TRBJ1-5; D gene ambiguous. V lost 2 bases, J lost 1 base, and 9 bases lay in between. The CDR3 runs 15 residues. Germline lookup yields CDR1 LNHDA and CDR2 SQIVND (reference sequence). The chain's CDR3 is CASSIREKSNQPQHF. CDR3 bases: TGTGCCAGTAGTATAAGGGAGAAGAGCAATCAGCCCCAGCATTTT.

This chain connects TRBV11-2 to TRBJ1-6, with D perhaps matching TRBD1 (5 bases). From germline, CDR1 is SGHAT and CDR2 FQNNGV. Deletions cut 6 bases from V and 8 bases from J, with 23 bases between. This CDR3 has 17 amino acids. The CDR3 DNA reads TGTGCCAGCAGGAGTTTCACCGGGCCTAGGGGCTATTCACCCCTCCACTTT. Protein product: CASRSFTGPRGYSPLHF.

The chain links TRBV2 to TRBJ2-5, with TRBD2 matching over 12 bases. CDR1 and CDR2 from the germline V gene are SNHLY and FYNNEI. After removal of 4 bases from V and 4 bases from J, the junction contained 4 bases not matched to a gene. The CDR3 is 15 residues long. The CDR3 protein is CASSALAGGGETQYF. CDR3 nucleotide sequence: TGTGCCAGCAGTGCCCTAGCGGGGGGGGGAGAGACCCAGTACTTC.

This clone has only one observation. The chain combines TRBV9 with TRBJ2-7, with 7 bases matching TRBD1. The CDR3 extends over 14 amino acids. CDR1 and CDR2 from the germline V gene are SGDLS and YYNGEE. The V gene end was trimmed by 0 bases and the J gene end by 6 bases; junction bases not matched to a gene: 6. CDR3 nucleotide sequence: TGTGCCAGCAGCGTAGCCGGGACAGTTGGCGAGCAGTACTTC. Its protein is CASSVAGTVGEQYF.

CDR3 protein: CASSIAEDFNEKLFF. The CDR3 DNA reads TGTGCCAGTAGTATAGCAGAGGATTTTAACGAAAAACTGTTTTTT. The rearrangement links TRBV19 to TRBJ1-4; D is ambiguous. V was cut by 1 base and J by 8 bases, with 14 bases left in between. The CDR3 has 15 residues. Germline CDR1 LNHDA, CDR2 SQIVND (reference sequence).

V is TRBV7-6 and J is TRBJ1-2; 7 nucleotides match TRBD1. The trim removed 1 base at V and 7 bases at J, leaving 9 bases unmatched. The length of the CDR3 is 15 residues. Germline lookup yields CDR1 SGHVS and CDR2 FNYEAQ. CDR3 sequence: CASSLGILGGSGYTF. CDR3 sequence (DNA): TGTGCCAGCAGCTTAGGTATACTAGGGGGCAGTGGCTACACCTTC. Combining the CDR3 with reference TRBV7-6 and TRBJ1-2 gives the whole variable domain GAGVSQSPRYKVTKRGQDVALRCDPISGHVSLYWYRQALGQGPEFLTYFNYEAQQDKSGLPNDRFSAERPEGSISTLTIQRTEQRDSAMYRCASSLGILGGSGYTFGSGTRLTVV.

The V and J genes are TRBV9 and TRBJ2-7, with 7 bases lining up with TRBD1. Germline CDR1 reads SGDLS; CDR2 reads YYNGEE. Trimming at V came to 4 bases and at J to 5 bases, leaving 6 bases not matched to a gene. The CDR3 loop spans 13 amino acids. Written as DNA, the CDR3 is TGTGCCAGCAGCCGTGGACAGGACAACGAGCAGTACTTC. Residues: CASSRGQDNEQYF.

The chain uses TRBV6-1 and TRBJ1-2; D not resolved. Germline assignment: CDR1 MNHNS and CDR2 SASEGT. Trimming stripped 0 bases from V and 3 bases from J, with 11 bases between. The CDR3 is 15 residues long. The CDR3 spells CASSEAEGWDYGYTF. The CDR3 nucleotides are TGTGCCAGCAGTGAAGCGGAGGGATGGGACTATGGCTACACCTTC.

This clone was found a few times. The CDR3 DNA follows: TGTGCCACCAGCAGAGGACACGGGAGCAACACTGAAGCTTTCTTT. Translation gives CATSRGHGSNTEAFF. This chain links TRBV15 with TRBJ1-1; D is unclear. Trimming pared 1 base from V and 2 bases from J, leaving 11 bases between. The CDR3 is 15 amino acids. In germline, CDR1 is LNHNV, CDR2 YYDKDF (reference sequence).

This clone was observed once. The rearrangement joins TRBV2 to TRBJ2-3; perhaps TRBD1 as D (6 bases). The CDR3 length is 16 residues. The germline gives CDR1 SNHLY, CDR2 FYNNEI. Trimming removed 3 bases at V and 5 bases at J, with 18 bases between. The CDR3 nucleotides are TGTGCCAGCAGTGAGTATGCCTATACGACAGGAGATACGCAGTATTTT. Translating it yields CASSEYAYTTGDTQYF.

This clone was detected only once. The chain carries TRBV2 and TRBJ2-1; possibly TRBD1 for D (5 bases). The V and J ends lost 6 bases and 0 bases respectively, with 9 bases between them. The CDR3 length is 14 residues. CDR1 and CDR2 (germline): SNHLY, FYNNEI. Written as DNA, the CDR3 is TGTGCCAGCAGCAGACAGAGCTCCTACAATGAGCAGTTCTTC. It codes for CASSRQSSYNEQFF.

V and J are TRBV6-5 and TRBJ1-6, with D tentatively TRBD1 (5 bases). This CDR3 is 16 amino acids long. The germline V gene has CDR1 MNHEY and CDR2 SVGAGI. V was shortened by 4 bases and J by 0 bases, with 10 bases between the two germline ends. The CDR3 sequence is CASSFSGSSYNSPLHF. The CDR3 nucleotides are TGTGCCAGCAGTTTCTCAGGGAGCTCCTATAATTCACCCCTCCACTTT.

The chain couples TRBV10-2 to TRBJ1-5; D is unresolved. This CDR3 has 14 residues. CDR1 is WSHSY and CDR2 is SAAADI in the germline V gene. Trimming removed 0 bases at V and 2 bases at J, with 5 bases between. CDR3 residues: CASSESGGNQPQHF. DNA for the CDR3: TGCGCCAGCAGTGAGTCCGGGGGCAATCAGCCCCAGCATTTT.

The rearrangement joins TRBV19 to TRBJ2-7; 7 nucleotides match TRBD1. Germline-derived CDR1 and CDR2 are LNHDA and SQIVND (reference sequence). With 3 bases clipped from V and 0 bases from J, the junction kept 8 bases outside the gene matches. This CDR3 is 16 amino acids long. The CDR3 bases are TGTGCCAGTAGTATGGGGTGGGGACAGCACTCCTACGAGCAGTACTTC. Translated: CASSMGWGQHSYEQYF.

The J gene is TRBJ2-1, the V gene TRBV11-3; possible D gene TRBD2, 7 bases. V lost 4 bases and J lost 3, with 19 bases in between. Germline V gene lookup returns CDR1 SGHNT and CDR2 YENEEA. The CDR3 consists of 17 residues. This chain's CDR3 is CASSSRRGGGGYNEQFF. The CDR3 nucleotides read TGTGCCAGCAGCTCCCGTAGGGGGGGCGGGGGCTACAATGAGCAGTTCTTC.

DNA of the CDR3: TGTGCCATCAGTGCGTCTTGGGACAGGGGCTACGAGCAGTACTTC. Translated: CAISASWDRGYEQYF. The rearrangement links TRBV10-3 to TRBJ2-7; 10 bases are shared with TRBD1. The length of the CDR3 is 15 residues. The V and J ends lost 4 bases and 3 bases, in that order; junction bases with no gene match: 6. CDR1 is ENHRY and CDR2 is SYGVKD in the germline V gene.

The chain combines TRBV7-6 with TRBJ2-5; D gene ambiguous. CDR3 length: 15 residues. V was clipped by 2 bases and J by 2 bases, with 12 bases between them. Germline lookup yields CDR1 SGHVS and CDR2 FNYEAQ. The CDR3 DNA follows: TGTGCCAGCAGCTTACTGAGATCCCGTCAAGAGACCCAGTACTTC. Translating it yields CASSLLRSRQETQYF.

The gene calls are TRBV6-5 and TRBJ1-2; a possible D gene is TRBD1 (5 bases). CDR1 and CDR2 (germline): MNHEY, SVGAGI. V gave up 6 bases and J gave up 4 bases, with 15 bases separating them. The length of the CDR3 is 14 residues. The CDR3 DNA sequence: TGTGCCAGCAGGAGACAGACCGGTTCCTATGGCTACACCTTC. As protein: CASRRQTGSYGYTF.

The rearrangement joins TRBV7-8 to TRBJ2-3, with D hard to call. This CDR3 comprises 16 residues. V was clipped by 2 bases and J by 2 bases, with 14 bases between them. CDR1 SGHVS and CDR2 FQNEAQ come from the germline V gene. The CDR3, as DNA: TGTGCCAGCAGCTTACCCCACGGGTTCTCCACAGATACGCAGTATTTT. It codes for CASSLPHGFSTDTQYF.

The J gene is TRBJ2-7, the V gene TRBV4-3, with 8 bases fitting TRBD1. The CDR3 totals 16 residues. Germline trimming cut 0 bases from V and 0 bases from J; bases unmatched to any gene: 4. Per the germline V gene, CDR1 is LGHNA and CDR2 is YSLEER. The DNA for the CDR3 is TGCGCCAGCAGCCAAGAGACAGGGGACGACTCCTACGAGCAGTACTTC. It translates to CASSQETGDDSYEQYF.

This chain uses TRBV28 with TRBJ2-5, with 8 bases fitting TRBD1. From germline, CDR1 is MDHEN and CDR2 SYDVKM. The CDR3 extends over 15 amino acids. J was trimmed by 3 bases and V by 6 bases; bases with no gene match: 9. This CDR3 reads CASSYRGKLKETQYF. CDR3 bases: TGTGCCAGCAGCTACAGGGGGAAATTAAAAGAGACCCAGTACTTC. Variable domain in full (rest from reference TRBV28 and TRBJ2-5): DVKVTQSSRYLVKRTGEKVFLECVQDMDHENMFWYRQDPGLGLRLIYFSYDVKMKEKGDIPEGYSVSREKKERFSLILESASTNQTSMYLCASSYRGKLKETQYFGPGTRLLVL.

In its sample, this clone was seen a few times. V gene TRBV4-1 combines with J gene TRBJ1-1; D remains ambiguous. Trimming removed 6 bases from V and 2 bases from J, with 4 bases in between. The CDR3 is 11 residues long. Germline loops: CDR1 MGHRA, CDR2 YSYEKL. In nucleotides, the CDR3 is TGCGCCAGCAGTCTCAACACTGAAGCTTTCTTT. Its protein product is CASSLNTEAFF.

CDR3 loop: CASSVTGTGGPDTQYF. The CDR3 bases are TGTGCCAGCAGCGTAACCGGGACAGGGGGACCAGATACGCAGTATTTT. This sequence joins TRBV9 and TRBJ2-3; 11 nucleotides align to TRBD1. The CDR3 covers 16 residues. J lost 4 bases, V lost 1 base, and 5 bases had no gene match. The germline V gene encodes CDR1 SGDLS and CDR2 YYNGEE.